In its sample, the clone carrying this T cell receptor (beta chain) was seen a few times. As yet, its antigen is unknown. This sample stems from a study of T cells after yellow fever vaccination. Overall study context: Libraries from low-cell-number fractions were prepared with the SMART-Seq v4 Ultra Low Input RNA kit.

In TCRdb, the 5' RACE reads were re-called with MiXCR into one record per CDR3 protein. The sample lists 240,000 or so distinct CDR3 sequences; less than 9% were seen once. General observations from the study: Overlap between CD4 and CD8 compartments was detected for a small share of clonotypes.

Germline CDR1 and CDR2: MNHEY and SVGAGI. The CDR3 spans 13 residues. V lost 2 bases and J lost 5, with 10 bases in between. This chain links TRBV6-5 with TRBJ2-7, with D tentatively TRBD1 (5 bases). This clonotype originated in a young man who received the YFV17D yellow fever vaccine. This specimen consisted of CD4+ T cells sorted from PBMCs, obtained 15 days after the yellow fever booster vaccination. The CDR3 region is CASSYGRAHEQYF. The CDR3 coding sequence is TGTGCCAGCAGTTACGGCAGGGCCCACGAGCAGTACTTC.